These T cell receptor beta chains were read from a single sample in a study of CD8 T cells in Susac syndrome. TCRdb ran MiXCR on the immunoSEQ multiplex PCR reads and lists one entry per CDR3 protein. The table has some 100,000 distinct CDR3 sequences, approximately 95% seen once. Source material: CD8+ T cells from PBMCs. The receptors shown here come from a human donor with Susac syndrome. Each CDR3 is given with its conserved first and last residue. D genes are given only for firm matches. Clone size is shown for a subset of rows, as once, few, many or a class of expanded clone.

v_call	d_call	j_call	clone_size	cdr3_aa	cdr3_nt
TRBV2	NA	TRBJ1-1	NA	CASRSERNTEAFF	TGTGCCAGCAGGTCCGAGAGGAACACTGAAGCTTTCTTT
TRBV7-9	NA	TRBJ2-1	NA	CASIGGRLGEFF	TGTGCCAGCATAGGAGGGAGGCTCGGCGAGTTCTTC
TRBV29-1	NA	TRBJ1-1	NA	CSVTDSPDTEAFF	TGCAGCGTGACGGACAGTCCGGACACTGAAGCTTTCTTT
TRBV11-2	TRBD2	TRBJ2-7	few	CASSLEELAHYEQYF	TGTGCCAGCAGCTTAGAGGAACTAGCGCATTACGAGCAGTACTTC
TRBV9	NA	TRBJ2-1	NA	CASSRTASYNEQFF	TGTGCCAGCAGCCGGACCGCATCCTACAATGAGCAGTTCTTC
TRBV6-5	NA	TRBJ2-7	NA	CASSYERRGEQYF	TGTGCCAGCAGTTACGAGCGGAGGGGCGAGCAGTACTTC
TRBV6-1	TRBD1	TRBJ2-5	NA	CASSDPRDRGEETQYF	TGTGCCAGCAGTGACCCCCGGGACAGGGGGGAAGAGACCCAGTACTTC
TRBV2	NA	TRBJ2-6	NA	CASSDVRRSGANVLTF	TGTGCCAGCAGTGATGTACGGCGCTCTGGGGCCAACGTCCTGACTTTC
TRBV12-3/TRBV12-4	NA	TRBJ2-7	NA	CASSPAGAGGQYF	TGTGCCAGCAGTCCTGCAGGGGCCGGCGGGCAGTACTTC
TRBV29-1	NA	TRBJ2-2	once	CSVPSGTGELFF	TGCAGCGTTCCGTCCGGCACCGGGGAGCTGTTTTTT
TRBV5-1	NA	TRBJ2-7	NA	CASSASGERQYF	TGCGCCAGCAGCGCTTCAGGGGAAAGGCAGTACTTC
TRBV28	TRBD2	TRBJ2-7	NA	CASSSPRGGVTYEQYF	TGTGCCAGCAGTTCCCCGCGGGGGGGGGTGACCTACGAGCAGTACTTC
TRBV2	TRBD2	TRBJ2-1	NA	CASTKGGLATDEQFF	TGTGCCAGCACCAAGGGTGGACTAGCTACAGATGAGCAGTTCTTC
TRBV20-1	TRBD1	TRBJ2-7	NA	CSARRDRGSYEQYF	TGCAGTGCCCGCCGGGACAGGGGATCCTACGAGCAGTACTTC
TRBV6-2/TRBV6-3	TRBD1	TRBJ1-2	NA	CASSPHQPGQSYGYTF	TGTGCCAGCAGTCCTCATCAACCGGGACAGTCCTATGGCTACACCTTC
TRBV11-1	NA	TRBJ2-7	few	CASSFERSYEQYF	TGTGCCAGCAGCTTTGAGCGGAGTTACGAGCAGTACTTC
TRBV4-1	NA	TRBJ1-3	NA	CASSQESYRGSSGNTIYF	TGCGCCAGCAGCCAAGAAAGTTATAGGGGGAGCTCTGGAAACACCATATATTTT